Listed below are T cell receptor beta chains from one sample, sequenced in a study of HIV-infected patients and healthy controls. TCRdb independently ran MiXCR on the 5' RACE reads; one entry per CDR3 protein. The sample consists of 15,000 to 20,000 distinct CDR3 sequences, over 9% of them appearing once. The sequencing input was blood. These receptor sequences come from an adult in good health. The CDR3 runs from the conserved cysteine through the conserved F or W. D genes are given only for firm matches. The size entry is marked missing in some rows and otherwise reads once, few, many or a size class.

clone_size	j_call	d_call	v_call	cdr3_aa	cdr3_nt
many	TRBJ1-6	NA	TRBV7-3	CASSLMGYNSPLHF	TGTGCCAGCAGCTTAATGGGATACAATTCACCCCTCCACTTT
many	TRBJ1-2	TRBD1	TRBV12-3/TRBV12-4	CASSLGTVGYTF	TGTGCCAGCAGTCTTGGGACAGTCGGCTACACCTTC
many	TRBJ1-2	TRBD1	TRBV11-2	CASSPRTGVYGYTF	TGTGCCAGCAGCCCGAGGACAGGGGTCTATGGCTACACCTTC
many	TRBJ2-6	NA	TRBV7-9	CASRKTGANVLTF	TGTGCCAGCAGAAAAACTGGGGCCAACGTCCTGACTTTC
many	TRBJ2-5	NA	TRBV7-8	CASSWGQETQYF	TGTGCCAGCAGCTGGGGCCAAGAGACCCAGTACTTC
NA	TRBJ1-3	NA	TRBV18	CASSPPSTPGNTIYF	TGTGCCAGCTCACCACCGAGTACTCCCGGAAACACCATATATTTT
many	TRBJ2-3	TRBD2	TRBV5-4	CASSLGTSGFTDTQYF	TGTGCCAGCAGCTTGGGGACTAGCGGTTTTACAGATACGCAGTATTTT
medium-sized	TRBJ1-5	NA	TRBV12-3/TRBV12-4	CASSWRGGRNQPQHF	TGTGCCAGCAGTTGGAGGGGGGGGCGGAATCAGCCCCAGCATTTT
many	TRBJ2-3	TRBD1	TRBV7-9	CASSARTGADTQYF	TGTGCCAGCAGCGCTAGGACAGGGGCAGATACGCAGTATTTT
many	TRBJ1-1	NA	TRBV5-1	CASSLGGETEAFF	TGCGCCAGCAGCTTGGGGGGGGAGACTGAAGCTTTCTTT
many	TRBJ2-7	NA	TRBV20-1	CSARRSGPYEQYF	TGCAGTGCTCGCCGCAGCGGGCCCTACGAGCAGTACTTC
medium-sized	TRBJ2-5	NA	TRBV27	CASRKSLPPETQYF	TGTGCCAGCAGAAAAAGTCTGCCTCCAGAGACCCAGTACTTC
NA	TRBJ1-2	NA	TRBV20-1	CSARSIDYGYTF	TGCAGTGCTAGAAGTATTGACTATGGCTACACCTTC
many	TRBJ1-4	NA	TRBV2	CASSDSRTQNEKLFF	TGTGCCAGCAGTGATAGCCGGACGCAGAATGAAAAACTGTTTTTT
NA	TRBJ2-1	NA	TRBV18	CASSQPALGGYNEQFF	TGTGCCAGCTCACAACCCGCACTAGGGGGGTACAATGAGCAGTTCTTC
medium-sized	TRBJ1-6	NA	TRBV18	CASSPRAGRTSINSPLHF	TGTGCCAGCTCACCACGGGCAGGTCGGACCTCTATTAATTCACCCCTCCACTTT
NA	TRBJ1-1	NA	TRBV25-1	CASSAPVGRGEEAFF	TGTGCCAGCAGTGCCCCGGTGGGGCGGGGGGAGGAAGCTTTCTTT
NA	TRBJ2-5	NA	TRBV5-6	CASSRPTWRETQYF	TGTGCCAGCAGCCGACCTACCTGGAGAGAGACCCAGTACTTC
many	TRBJ1-1	NA	TRBV7-3	CASSFYKDTEAFF	TGTGCCAGCAGCTTTTACAAAGACACTGAAGCTTTCTTT
few	TRBJ1-1	NA	TRBV5-1	CASSFTRNTEAFF	TGCGCCAGCAGCTTTACAAGGAACACTGAAGCTTTCTTT
many	TRBJ2-3	TRBD2	TRBV6-4	CASSEMAGGTDTQYF	TGTGCCAGCAGTGAAATGGCGGGGGGCACAGATACGCAGTATTTT
medium-sized	TRBJ1-1	NA	TRBV7-2	CASSFGPIGLLTEAFF	TGTGCCAGCAGCTTTGGGCCAATCGGCCTCCTAACTGAAGCTTTCTTT